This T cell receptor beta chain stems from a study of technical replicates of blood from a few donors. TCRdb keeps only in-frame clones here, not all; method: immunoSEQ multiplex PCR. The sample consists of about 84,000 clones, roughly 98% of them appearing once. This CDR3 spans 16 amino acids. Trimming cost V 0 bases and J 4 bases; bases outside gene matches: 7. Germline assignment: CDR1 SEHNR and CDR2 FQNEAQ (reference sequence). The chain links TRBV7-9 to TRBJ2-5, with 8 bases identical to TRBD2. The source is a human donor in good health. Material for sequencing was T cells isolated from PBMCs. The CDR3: CASSLASGRAVETQYF. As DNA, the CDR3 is TGTGCCAGCAGCTTAGCGTCCGGGAGGGCCGTAGAGACCCAGTACTTC.